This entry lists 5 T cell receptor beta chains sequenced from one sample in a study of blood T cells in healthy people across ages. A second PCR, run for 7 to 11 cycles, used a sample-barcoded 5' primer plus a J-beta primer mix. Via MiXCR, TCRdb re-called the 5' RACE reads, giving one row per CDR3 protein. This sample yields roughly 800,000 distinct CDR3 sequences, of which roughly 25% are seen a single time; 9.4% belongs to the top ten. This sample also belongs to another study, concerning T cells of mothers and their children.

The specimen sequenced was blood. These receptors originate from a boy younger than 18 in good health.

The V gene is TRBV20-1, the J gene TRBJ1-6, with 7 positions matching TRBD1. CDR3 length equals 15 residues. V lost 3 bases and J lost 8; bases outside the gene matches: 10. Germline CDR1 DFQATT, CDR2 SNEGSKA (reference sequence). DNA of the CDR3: TGCAGTGCTAGGAGCCCAGGGGGAACCTATTCACCCCTCCACTTT. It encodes CSARSPGGTYSPLHF.

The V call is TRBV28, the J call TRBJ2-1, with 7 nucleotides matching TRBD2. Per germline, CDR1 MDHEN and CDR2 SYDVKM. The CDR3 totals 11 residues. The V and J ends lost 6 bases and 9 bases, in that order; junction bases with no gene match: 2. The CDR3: CASRTSFEQFF. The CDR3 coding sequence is TGTGCCAGCAGGACTAGCTTTGAGCAGTTCTTC.

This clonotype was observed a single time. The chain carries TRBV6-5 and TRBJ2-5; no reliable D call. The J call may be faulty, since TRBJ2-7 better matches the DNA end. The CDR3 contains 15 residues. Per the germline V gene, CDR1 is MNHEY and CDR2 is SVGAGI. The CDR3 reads CASRYRVGPDYEQYF. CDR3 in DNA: TGTGCCAGCAGGTATAGAGTGGGTCCAGACTACGAGCAGTACTTC.

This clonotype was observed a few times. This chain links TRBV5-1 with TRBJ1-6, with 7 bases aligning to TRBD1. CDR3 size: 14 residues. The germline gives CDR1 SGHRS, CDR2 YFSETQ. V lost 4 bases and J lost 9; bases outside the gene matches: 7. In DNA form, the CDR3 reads TGCGCCAGCAGCGACATAACAGGGGCTTCACCCCTCCACTTT. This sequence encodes CASSDITGASPLHF. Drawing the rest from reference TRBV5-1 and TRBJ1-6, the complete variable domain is KAGVTQTPRYLIKTRGQQVTLSCSPISGHRSVSWYQQTPGQGLQFLFEYFSETQRNKGNFPGRFSGRQFSNSRSEMNVSTLELGDSALYLCASSDITGASPLHFGNGTRLTVT.

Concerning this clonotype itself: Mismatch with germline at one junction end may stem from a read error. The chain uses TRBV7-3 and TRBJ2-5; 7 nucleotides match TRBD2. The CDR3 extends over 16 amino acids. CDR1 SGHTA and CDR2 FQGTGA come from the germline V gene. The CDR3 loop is CASSLTGGGRLETQYF. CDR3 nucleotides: TGTGCCAGCAGCCTAACCGGGGGAGGGCGGCTAGAGACCCAGTACTTC.